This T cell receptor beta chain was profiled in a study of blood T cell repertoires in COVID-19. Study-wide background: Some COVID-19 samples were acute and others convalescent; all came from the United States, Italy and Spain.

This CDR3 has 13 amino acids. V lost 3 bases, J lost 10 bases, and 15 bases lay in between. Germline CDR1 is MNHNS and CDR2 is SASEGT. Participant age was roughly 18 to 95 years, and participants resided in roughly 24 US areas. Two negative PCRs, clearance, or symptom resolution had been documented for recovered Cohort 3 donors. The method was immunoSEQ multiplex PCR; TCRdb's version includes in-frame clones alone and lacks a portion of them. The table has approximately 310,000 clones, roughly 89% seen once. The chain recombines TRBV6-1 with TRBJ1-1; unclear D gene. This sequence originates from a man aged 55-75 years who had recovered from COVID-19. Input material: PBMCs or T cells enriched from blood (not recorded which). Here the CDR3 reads CASSDRGRAVAFF. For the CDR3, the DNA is TGTGCCAGCAGTGATAGAGGGAGGGCCGTAGCTTTCTTT.